This TCR beta chain was identified during a study of shared clonotypes between healthy human individuals. The table came from immunoSEQ multiplex PCR; TCRdb's copy has only in-frame clones and leaves some out. The sample has about 960,000 clones; more than 75% are singletons. V gave up 1 base and J gave up 4 bases, with 10 bases separating them. The CDR3 totals 15 residues. Germline CDR1 is SGHTA and CDR2 is FQGTGA. This sequence was found in a man aged 18 to 35 in good health. The sequenced sample consisted of memory CD4+ T cells sorted from blood. The sample's subset: CD45RA-negative fraction. J is TRBJ2-2 and V is TRBV7-3; D not resolved. The CDR3 is CASSLNPVLTGELFF. The CDR3 DNA reads as TGTGCCAGCAGCTTAAACCCAGTGCTCACCGGGGAGCTGTTTTTT.